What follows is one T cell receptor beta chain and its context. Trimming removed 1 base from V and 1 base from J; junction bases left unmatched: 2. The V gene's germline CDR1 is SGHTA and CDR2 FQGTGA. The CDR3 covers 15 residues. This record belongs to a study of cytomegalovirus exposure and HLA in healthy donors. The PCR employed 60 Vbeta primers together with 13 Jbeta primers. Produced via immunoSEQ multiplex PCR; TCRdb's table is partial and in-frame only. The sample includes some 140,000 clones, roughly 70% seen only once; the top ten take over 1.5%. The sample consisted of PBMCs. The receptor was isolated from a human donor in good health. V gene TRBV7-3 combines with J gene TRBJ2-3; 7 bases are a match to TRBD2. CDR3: CASSLMGGGTDTQYF. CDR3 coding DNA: TGTGCCAGCAGCTTAATGGGGGGGGGCACAGATACGCAGTATTTT.